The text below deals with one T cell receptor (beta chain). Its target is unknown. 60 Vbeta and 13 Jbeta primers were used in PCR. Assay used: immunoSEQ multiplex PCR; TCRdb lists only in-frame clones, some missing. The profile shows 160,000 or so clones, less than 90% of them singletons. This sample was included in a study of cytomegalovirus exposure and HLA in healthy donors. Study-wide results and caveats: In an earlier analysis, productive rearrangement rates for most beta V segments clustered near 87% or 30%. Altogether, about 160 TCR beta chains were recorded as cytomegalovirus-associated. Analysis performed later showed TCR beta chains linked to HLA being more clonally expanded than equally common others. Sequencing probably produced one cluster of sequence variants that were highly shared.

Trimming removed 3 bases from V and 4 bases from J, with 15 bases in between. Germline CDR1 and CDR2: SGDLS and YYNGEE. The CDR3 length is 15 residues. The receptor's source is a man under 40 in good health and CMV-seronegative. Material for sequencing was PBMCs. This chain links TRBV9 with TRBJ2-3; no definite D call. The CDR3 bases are TGTGCCAGCAGCGAAAGAGTGCTTTCGGCAGATACGCAGTATTTT. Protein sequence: CASSERVLSADTQYF.